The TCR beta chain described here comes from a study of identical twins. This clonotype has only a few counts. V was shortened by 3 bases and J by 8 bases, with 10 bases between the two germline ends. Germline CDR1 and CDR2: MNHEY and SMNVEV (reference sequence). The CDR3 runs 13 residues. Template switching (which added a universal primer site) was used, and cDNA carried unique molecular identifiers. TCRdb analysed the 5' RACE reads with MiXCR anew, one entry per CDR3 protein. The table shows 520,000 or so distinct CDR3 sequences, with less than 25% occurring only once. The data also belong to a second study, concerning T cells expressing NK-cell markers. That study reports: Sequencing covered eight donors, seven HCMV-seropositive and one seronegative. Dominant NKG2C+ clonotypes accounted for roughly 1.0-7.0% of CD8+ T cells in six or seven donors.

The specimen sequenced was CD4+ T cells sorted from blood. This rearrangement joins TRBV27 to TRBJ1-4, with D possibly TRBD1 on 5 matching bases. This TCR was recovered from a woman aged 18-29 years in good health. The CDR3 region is CASSFTGEEKLFF. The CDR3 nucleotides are TGTGCCAGCAGTTTTACAGGAGAAGAAAAACTGTTTTTT. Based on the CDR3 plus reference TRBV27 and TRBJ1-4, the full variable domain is EAQVTQNPRYLITVTGKKLTVTCSQNMNHEYMSWYRQDPGLGLRQIYYSMNVEVTDKGDVPEGYKVSRKEKRNFPLILESPSPNQTSLYFCASSFTGEEKLFFGSGTQLSVL.